This T cell receptor beta chain originates from a study of cytomegalovirus exposure and HLA in healthy donors. Healthy bone marrow donors made up the cohort. PCR used 60 Vbeta primers and 13 Jbeta primers. Profiling relied on immunoSEQ multiplex PCR, and the TCRdb table lists in-frame clones only, not all of them. Its listing shows 30,000 to 40,000 clones. V dropped 1 base and J dropped 2 bases, with 18 bases sitting between them. This CDR3 has 17 amino acids. Looked up from germline, CDR1 is SGHTA and CDR2 is FQGNSA. Study-wide points: Sequencing probably produced one cluster of sequence variants that were highly shared. Most CMV-associated TCR beta chains appeared HLA-restricted in a later analysis. Segments of the TCR beta V type were, in most cases, productive about 90% or about 30% of the time in an earlier analysis.

In regard to this clone: Its antigen remains unidentified.

Material: PBMCs. The receptor was derived from a woman between 35 and 50 years old in good health and CMV-seropositive. V gene TRBV7-2 combines with J gene TRBJ2-7; maybe TRBD2 (5 bases). The CDR3 DNA follows: TGTGCCAGCAGCTTAGTAGGCTTCCTCCGGGGTGCCTACGAGCAGTACTTC. It translates to CASSLVGFLRGAYEQYF.